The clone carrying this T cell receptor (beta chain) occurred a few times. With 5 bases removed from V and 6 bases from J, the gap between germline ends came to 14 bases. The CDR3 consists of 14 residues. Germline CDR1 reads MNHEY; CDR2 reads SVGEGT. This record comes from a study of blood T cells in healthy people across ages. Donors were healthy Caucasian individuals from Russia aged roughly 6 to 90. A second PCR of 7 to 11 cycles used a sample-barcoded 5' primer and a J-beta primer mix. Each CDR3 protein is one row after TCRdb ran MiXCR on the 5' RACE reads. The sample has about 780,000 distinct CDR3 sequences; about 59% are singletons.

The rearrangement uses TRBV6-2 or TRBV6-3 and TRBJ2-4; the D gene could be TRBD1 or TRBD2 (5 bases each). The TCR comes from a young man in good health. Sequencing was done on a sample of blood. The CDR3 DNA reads TGTGCCAGCAGTAGGACCCGGGACGGAAACATTCAGTACTTC. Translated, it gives CASSRTRDGNIQYF.